Listed below are T cell receptor beta chains from one sample, sequenced in a study of OX40 agonist ivuxolimab in advanced cancers. Libraries were prepared by immunoSEQ multiplex PCR; TCRdb keeps only in-frame clonotypes and omits some of them. The sample holds roughly 32,000 clones; roughly 85% are singletons and the top ten take 2.5% to 3%. Sequencing was performed on CD4+ or CD8+ T cells sorted from blood, taken in a trial of the OX40 agonist ivuxolimab. The source is an adult with an advanced solid tumor such as melanoma, head and neck, liver or kidney cancer. Both conserved end residues are part of each CDR3. The D gene is left open where the match is weak. The size field is filled for only some rows; it gives once, few, many or a size class.

j_gene,abundance,d_gene,v_gene,CDR3nt,CDR3aa
TRBJ1-1,-,-,TRBV18,TGTGCCAGCTCACCGGACGGTGGGAACACTGAAGCTTTCTTT,CASSPDGGNTEAFF
TRBJ2-5,few,TRBD2,TRBV7-6,TGTGCCAGCAGCTCGGGACTCCGGGGGGGGACCCAGTACTTC,CASSSGLRGGTQYF
TRBJ1-6,-,TRBD1,TRBV7-2,TGTGCCAGCAGCGACAGGGCTACCAACCCTTATAATTCACCCCTCCACTTT,CASSDRATNPYNSPLHF
TRBJ2-1,once,TRBD2,TRBV9,TGTGCCAGCAATGGCCGTAGCGGGGGAACTCGGAATGAGCAGTTCTTC,CASNGRSGGTRNEQFF
TRBJ1-2,few,TRBD1,TRBV4-1,TGCGCCAGCAGCTCCTTCCGCGGACAGGGAAACTATGGCTACACCTTC,CASSSFRGQGNYGYTF
TRBJ1-4,-,-,TRBV1,TGCACCAGCAGCACGGACAGGGCGAAACTGTTTTTT,CTSSTDRAKLFF
TRBJ1-5,once,-,TRBV5-1,TGCGCCAGCAGAGTGGACAGAAATCAGCCCCAGCATTTT,CASRVDRNQPQHF
TRBJ1-2,-,-,TRBV7-2,TGTGCCAGCAGCCAAGGGGGGGGCAACTATGGCTACACCTTC,CASSQGGGNYGYTF
TRBJ2-7,-,-,TRBV28,TGTGCCAGCAGTCCACTGGGGTACGAGCAGTACTTC,CASSPLGYEQYF
TRBJ1-4,-,-,TRBV7-6,TGTGCCAGCAGTCCTCCCCTGACGAGGGCTGGTAATGAAAAACTGTTTTTT,CASSPPLTRAGNEKLFF
TRBJ2-5,-,-,TRBV7-6,TGTGCCAGCAGCCGAGGGCGGCAAGAGACCCAGTACTTC,CASSRGRQETQYF
TRBJ1-5,-,TRBD1,TRBV2,TGTGCCAGCAGCAGACAGGGCTCAGGGCAGCCCCAGCATTTT,CASSRQGSGQPQHF
TRBJ2-7,once,-,TRBV5-1,TGCGCCAGCAGCTTGGCCAAAGGAGAGCAGTACTTC,CASSLAKGEQYF
TRBJ2-1,few,-,TRBV11-2,TGTGCCAGCAGCTTAGGTTATAGTGCTGAGCAGTTCTTC,CASSLGYSAEQFF
TRBJ2-2,-,TRBD2,TRBV7-2,TGTGCCAGCAGCTCTTGGCTAGCGGGGGGGATTAACACCGGGGAGCTGTTTTTT,CASSSWLAGGINTGELFF
TRBJ2-1,once,-,TRBV30,TGTGCCTGGAGTGTCATGGGCAATGAGCAGTTCTTC,CAWSVMGNEQFF
TRBJ1-5,-,TRBD1,TRBV6-6,TGTGCCAGCAAAGGACAGGGGAATTGGGGCAATCAGCCCCAGCATTTT,CASKGQGNWGNQPQHF
TRBJ2-2,-,-,TRBV27,TGTGCCACCCTGAACCTGAGGGCGAACACCGGGGAGCTGTTTTTT,CATLNLRANTGELFF
TRBJ2-4,-,-,TRBV5-5,TGTGCCAGCAGCTTAGGAGGAGATATAGCCAAAAACATTCAGTACTTC,CASSLGGDIAKNIQYF
TRBJ1-5,-,TRBD1,TRBV15,TGTGCCACCAGCAGAGGAACCGGGACAGGGTACGGCGGCAATCAGCCCCAGCATTTT,CATSRGTGTGYGGNQPQHF
TRBJ1-2,-,-,TRBV30,TGTGCCTGGGAGGGGATGGGGGATGGTGGCTACACCTTC,CAWEGMGDGGYTF
TRBJ2-3,once,-,TRBV5-4,TGTGCCAGCAGCTTGGCCGGGCGCACAGATACGCAGTATTTT,CASSLAGRTDTQYF
TRBJ1-1,-,-,TRBV4-3,TGCGCCAGCAGCCAGACTTCAAGTCGGACTGAAGCTTTCTTT,CASSQTSSRTEAFF
TRBJ2-6,-,-,TRBV30,TGTGCCTGGAGATTCGGTACGGCCTCGGGGGCCAACGTCCTGACTTTC,CAWRFGTASGANVLTF
TRBJ2-5,-,-,TRBV30,TGTGCCTGGAGGGGCCAGAACAATGGGGAGACCCAGTACTTC,CAWRGQNNGETQYF
TRBJ1-5,-,TRBD1,TRBV27,TGTGCCAGCGGACAGGGATTTCAGCCCCAGCATTTT,CASGQGFQPQHF
TRBJ1-2,-,TRBD1,TRBV29-1,TGCAGCGTTGGAGACAGGGAGTTTGTCGACTATGGCTACACCTTC,CSVGDREFVDYGYTF
TRBJ1-2,-,-,TRBV28,TGTGCCAGCAGTCAGGCGGGGACAAGGGTTAACTATGGCTACACCTTC,CASSQAGTRVNYGYTF
TRBJ1-6,-,-,TRBV10-1,TGCGCCAGCAGTCGACAGGCGGATTCACCCCTCCACTTT,CASSRQADSPLHF
TRBJ1-6,-,TRBD1,TRBV6-1,TGTGCCACCGACAGGGACCGAAATTCACCCCTCCACTTT,CATDRDRNSPLHF
TRBJ1-3,-,-,TRBV28,TGTGCCAGCAGTTTCGTCGGAAACACCATATATTTT,CASSFVGNTIYF
TRBJ2-7,-,-,TRBV30,TGTGCCTGGAGTCGAGACGCCTCCTACGAGCAGTACTTC,CAWSRDASYEQYF
TRBJ2-7,-,-,TRBV21-1,TGTGCCAGCAGCCGGGACAGCGCCTACGAGCAGTACTTC,CASSRDSAYEQYF
TRBJ2-7,-,-,TRBV6-5,TGTGCCACAACCCCCCTAGGAGGGGACCTCGCCGAGCAGTACTTC,CATTPLGGDLAEQYF
TRBJ2-1,-,-,TRBV30,TGTGCCTGGAGTGTAAACAGGGTTCGGGAACATGAGCAGTTCTTC,CAWSVNRVREHEQFF
TRBJ2-7,-,-,TRBV30,TGTGCCTGTTCACAGGGCTACGAGCAGTACTTC,CACSQGYEQYF
TRBJ2-5,-,-,TRBV20-1,TGCAGCGGGACGCTAGAGGAGACCCAGTACTTC,CSGTLEETQYF
TRBJ2-7,once,-,TRBV11-1,TGTGCCAGCAGCCGATCCGGGACTTCAAGCTCCTACGAGCAGTACTTC,CASSRSGTSSSYEQYF
TRBJ2-7,once,TRBD1,TRBV14,TGTGCCAGCAGCCAATTCGGGACAGGAGGCGAGCAGTACTTC,CASSQFGTGGEQYF
TRBJ2-5,-,-,TRBV2,TGTGCCAGCGTCCAGGGATCAGAGACCCAGTACTTC,CASVQGSETQYF
TRBJ2-7,-,-,TRBV19,TGTGCCAGTAGCCCCGGCCCCACCACCTACGAGCAGTACTTC,CASSPGPTTYEQYF
TRBJ2-2,-,-,TRBV27,TGTGCCAGCAGTACGGACGGACCAATAACGAACACCGGGGAGCTGTTTTTT,CASSTDGPITNTGELFF
TRBJ2-5,-,-,TRBV4-1,TGCGCCAGCAGCCTTCGGGACGGAGAGACCCAGTACTTC,CASSLRDGETQYF
TRBJ2-2,-,-,TRBV6-5,TGTGCCAGCAAGGGCTGGAAGTCAGGGACCGGGGAGCTGTTTTTT,CASKGWKSGTGELFF
TRBJ2-1,-,-,TRBV9,TGTGCCAGCAGAACGTGGGGTGGGGGTTACAATGAGCAGTTCTTC,CASRTWGGGYNEQFF
TRBJ1-2,-,-,TRBV9,TGTGCCAGCAGCGTAGCTTCGAGCGGGGTGGACTATGGCTACACCTTC,CASSVASSGVDYGYTF
TRBJ1-1,-,-,TRBV6-1,TGTGCTAGCAGTGAAGCGGGGAGTACTGAAGCTTTCTTT,CASSEAGSTEAFF
TRBJ2-1,-,TRBD2,TRBV7-9,TGTGCCAGCAGCTTACGTCTAGCGGGGGATAATGAGCAGTTCTTC,CASSLRLAGDNEQFF
TRBJ1-1,-,TRBD1,TRBV5-6,TGTGCCAGCAGCCCTCCAGGGGGCCCAAACACTGAAGCTTTCTTT,CASSPPGGPNTEAFF
TRBJ1-5,-,-,TRBV30,TGTGCCTGGAGCGAGACAGGACGCAATCAGCCCCAGCATTTT,CAWSETGRNQPQHF
TRBJ2-2,once,-,TRBV7-3,TGTGCCAGCAGTTTTACAGCGAACACCGGGGAGCTGTTTTTT,CASSFTANTGELFF
TRBJ2-3,-,TRBD1,TRBV7-2,TGTGCCAGCAGCTCAAGGACAGGGGGTGTAGGCACAGATACGCAGTATTTT,CASSSRTGGVGTDTQYF
TRBJ2-5,-,-,TRBV6-1,TGTGCCAGCAGTGAATGGGGACAAGAGACCCAGTACTTC,CASSEWGQETQYF
TRBJ1-6,few,-,TRBV14,TGTGCCAGCAGCGTCGAGGGGTCGACCTATAATTCACCCCTCCACTTT,CASSVEGSTYNSPLHF
TRBJ1-5,-,TRBD1,TRBV7-8,TGTGCCAGCAGCTTAGATGGACAGGGCAATCAGCCCCAGCATTTT,CASSLDGQGNQPQHF